The 24 T cell receptor beta chains given below trace back to one sample, sequenced in a study of blood T cell repertoires in COVID-19. Sequenced by immunoSEQ multiplex PCR; TCRdb stores in-frame clones only, minus some. The repertoire includes approximately 230,000 clones, about 91% of them detected once, and over 1.1% sits in the top ten. Sequencing used peripheral blood. These receptors were obtained from a man aged 80 or over with acute or convalescent COVID-19.

This clone occurred once. The rearrangement uses TRBV11-3 and TRBJ1-1; D remains ambiguous. The germline V gene encodes CDR1 SGHNT and CDR2 YENEEA. This CDR3 comprises 13 residues. Trimming pared 5 bases from V and 2 bases from J, leaving 9 bases between. The CDR3 DNA follows: TGTGCCAGCAGCCCTCGTCCTAACACTGAAGCTTTCTTT. Translated, it gives CASSPRPNTEAFF.

The rearrangement uses TRBV5-1 and TRBJ2-5, with D possibly matching TRBD1 (5 bases). Trimming cost V 3 bases and J 3 bases, with 12 bases left between them. This CDR3 is built from 14 residues. CDR1 and CDR2 (germline): SGHRS, YFSETQ. CDR3 in amino acids: CASSSWTLEETQYF. CDR3 in DNA: TGCGCCAGCAGCTCCTGGACATTGGAAGAGACCCAGTACTTC.

V is TRBV7-9 and J is TRBJ1-5; D is unresolved. CDR1 is SEHNR and CDR2 is FQNEAQ in the germline V gene (reference sequence). This CDR3 contains 13 residues. The V end was cut by 4 bases, the J end by 5 bases, with 9 bases between. The CDR3 spells CASSSYQYQPQHF. The CDR3 region has the DNA TGTGCCAGCAGCTCATACCAGTATCAGCCCCAGCATTTT.

V usage is TRBV7-2 and J usage is TRBJ2-1; maybe TRBD2 (6 bases). CDR1 is SGHTA, CDR2 FQGNSA, per germline. Trimming removed 5 bases from V and 10 bases from J, with 24 bases in between. This CDR3 is 16 amino acids long. For the CDR3, the DNA is TGTGCCAGCAGCAGAAACCGAGGACTACCCACAAAGGAGCAGTTCTTC. As protein: CASSRNRGLPTKEQFF.

This chain connects TRBV4-1 to TRBJ1-1; D perhaps matches TRBD1 (5 bases). CDR1 MGHRA and CDR2 YSYEKL come from the germline V gene. This CDR3 comprises 16 residues. Trimming took 3 bases from V and 0 from J, leaving 14 bases between them. The CDR3 is CASSHPRTSMNTEAFF. The CDR3 bases are TGCGCCAGCAGCCATCCGAGGACAAGCATGAACACTGAAGCTTTCTTT.

The V and J genes are TRBV11-1 and TRBJ1-6; D might be TRBD1 (5 bases). The CDR3 is 15 residues long. The V end was cut by 6 bases, the J end by 4 bases, with 13 bases between. The germline V gene encodes CDR1 SGHAT and CDR2 FQDESV (reference sequence). The CDR3 sequence: CASSFAGGYNSPLHF. The DNA for the CDR3 is TGTGCCAGCAGTTTTGCGGGGGGTTATAATTCACCCCTCCACTTT.

This sequence joins TRBV6-4 and TRBJ1-2; a possible D gene is TRBD1 (6 bases). The V and J ends lost 4 bases and 8 bases respectively, with 17 bases between them. This CDR3 comprises 14 residues. Looked up from germline, CDR1 is MRHNA and CDR2 is SNTAGT. CDR3 residues: CASSGPSGHWGYTF. The CDR3 DNA reads as TGTGCCAGCAGTGGCCCATCGGGACATTGGGGCTACACCTTC.

This clone occurred once. As DNA, the CDR3 is TGTGCCAGCAGCTTTCCGGGACAGGGACTAGGGTATGGCTACACCTTC. Protein product: CASSFPGQGLGYGYTF. The chain combines TRBV5-6 with TRBJ1-2, with 9 bases matching TRBD1. This CDR3 spans 16 amino acids. CDR1 SGHDT and CDR2 YYEEEE come from the germline V gene. With V trimmed by 2 bases and J by 5 bases, 10 bases remained unmatched.

This clone was counted only a few times. This chain uses TRBV27 with TRBJ1-2; D might be TRBD1 (5 bases). CDR1 MNHEY and CDR2 SMNVEV come from the germline V gene (reference sequence). Trimming pared 2 bases from V and 3 bases from J, leaving 13 bases between. CDR3 length: 15 residues. As DNA, the CDR3 is TGTGCCAGCAGTTTAAGGCAGGGCAGGTACTATGGCTACACCTTC. As protein: CASSLRQGRYYGYTF.

V usage is TRBV19 and J usage is TRBJ1-1; the D gene is possibly TRBD1 (6 bases). From germline, CDR1 is LNHDA and CDR2 SQIVND (reference sequence). Trimming took off 5 bases at V and 4 bases at J, with 8 bases between the two ends. The CDR3 covers 12 residues. The CDR3 sequence is CASSLGATEAFF. The CDR3 region has the DNA TGTGCCAGTAGTCTGGGGGCCACTGAAGCTTTCTTT.

In its sample, this clone was seen once. The rearrangement uses TRBV27 and TRBJ2-7; D may be TRBD2 (5 bases). V shed 4 bases and J shed 3 bases, with 16 bases lying between them. The length of the CDR3 is 15 residues. Looked up from germline, CDR1 is MNHEY and CDR2 is SMNVEV (reference sequence). This CDR3 is CASSSPDRLNYEQYF. The CDR3 bases are TGTGCCAGCAGTTCACCGGACCGACTAAACTACGAGCAGTACTTC.

The chain recombines TRBV5-6 with TRBJ1-5, with 11 bases aligning to TRBD1. CDR1 is SGHDT and CDR2 is YYEEEE in the germline V gene. V shed 4 bases, J shed 1 base, and the junction held 7 bases outside the gene matches. This CDR3 region has 17 residues. Here the CDR3 reads CASSLWTGGRSNQPQHF. The CDR3 region has the DNA TGTGCCAGCAGCCTCTGGACAGGGGGCCGAAGCAATCAGCCCCAGCATTTT. Supplemented by reference TRBV5-6 and TRBJ1-5, the full variable domain reads DAGVTQSPTHLIKTRGQQVTLRCSPKSGHDTVSWYQQALGQGPQFIFQYYEEEERQRGNFPDRFSGHQFPNYSSELNVNALLLGDSALYLCASSLWTGGRSNQPQHFGDGTRLSIL.

The chain carries TRBV7-9 and TRBJ2-5, with 9 bases identical to TRBD2. Germline trimming cut 4 bases from V and 2 bases from J; bases unmatched to any gene: 2. From germline, CDR1 is SEHNR and CDR2 FQNEAQ (reference sequence). The CDR3 sequence is 14 residues long. The CDR3 protein is CASSSTSGQETQYF. CDR3 bases: TGTGCCAGCAGCTCGACTAGCGGTCAAGAGACCCAGTACTTC.

V and J are TRBV7-2 and TRBJ2-1; D not resolved. Germline CDR1 reads SGHTA; CDR2 reads FQGNSA. Trimming removed 1 base from V and 10 bases from J, with 11 bases in between. The CDR3 spans 13 residues. CDR3 coding DNA: TGTGCCAGCAGCTTAGGAGGCTCGCGGGAGCAGTTCTTC. Protein sequence: CASSLGGSREQFF.

This chain joins TRBV19 and TRBJ2-2; tentatively, D is TRBD2 (6 bases). Trimming pared 4 bases from V and 4 bases from J, leaving 19 bases between. There are 17 residues in the CDR3. Germline-derived CDR1 and CDR2 are LNHDA and SQIVND (reference sequence). CDR3 residues: CASSRPRGTGSTGELFF. DNA of the CDR3: TGTGCCAGTAGTAGGCCCCGGGGGACGGGTAGCACCGGGGAGCTGTTTTTT.

The chain combines TRBV6-5 with TRBJ2-3; the match to TRBD1 covers 7 bases. With V trimmed by 6 bases and J by 2 bases, 5 bases remained unmatched. Germline-derived CDR1 and CDR2 are MNHEY and SVGAGI. The CDR3 has 14 residues. The CDR3 is CASRPGQATDTQYF. In DNA, the CDR3 is TGTGCCAGCAGGCCAGGACAGGCCACAGATACGCAGTATTTT.

The rearrangement joins TRBV5-1 to TRBJ2-3, with D possibly TRBD2 on 6 matching bases. The germline V and J ends were trimmed by 5 bases and 6 bases, with 13 bases remaining between them. Germline-derived CDR1 and CDR2 are SGHRS and YFSETQ. The CDR3 consists of 13 residues. CDR3 sequence reads: CASSSREWDTQYF. The CDR3 DNA follows: TGCGCCAGCAGTTCCCGGGAGTGGGATACGCAGTATTTT. The variable domain in full, with the rest retrieved from reference TRBV5-1 and TRBJ2-3, is KAGVTQTPRYLIKTRGQQVTLSCSPISGHRSVSWYQQTPGQGLQFLFEYFSETQRNKGNFPGRFSGRQFSNSRSEMNVSTLELGDSALYLCASSSREWDTQYFGPGTRLTVL.

V and J are TRBV2 and TRBJ1-1, with D maybe TRBD1 (6 bases). This CDR3 is built from 12 residues. V dropped 7 bases and J dropped 7 bases, with 13 bases sitting between them. Germline-derived CDR1 and CDR2 are SNHLY and FYNNEI. The CDR3 spells CASKLGQLEAFF. The CDR3 region has the DNA TGTGCCAGCAAACTCGGACAGCTTGAAGCTTTCTTT. The variable domain in full, with the rest retrieved from reference TRBV2 and TRBJ1-1, is EPEVTQTPSHQVTQMGQEVILRCVPISNHLYFYWYRQILGQKVEFLVSFYNNEISEKSEIFDDQFSVERPDGSNFTLKIRSTKLEDSAMYFCASKLGQLEAFFGQGTRLTVV.

This clone has just one count. The chain has TRBV28 and TRBJ1-2; possible D gene TRBD1, 5 bases. CDR3 length: 15 residues. Germline V CDR1 and CDR2: MDHEN, SYDVKM. V was shortened by 1 base and J by 8 bases, with 17 bases between the two germline ends. The CDR3 sequence is CASSLSFYRLRGYTF. CDR3 coding DNA: TGTGCCAGCAGTTTATCCTTCTACAGGTTGAGGGGCTACACCTTC.

The chain carries TRBV29-1 and TRBJ1-1; D not certain. Deletions cut 2 bases from V and 2 bases from J, with 6 bases between. The germline V gene encodes CDR1 SQVTM and CDR2 ANQGSEA. This CDR3 has 12 amino acids. The CDR3 DNA follows: TGCAGCGTTGAAACGGGAAACACTGAAGCTTTCTTT. Translating it yields CSVETGNTEAFF.

The genes are TRBV19 and TRBJ1-4, with 9 bases lining up with TRBD1. The CDR3 extends over 15 amino acids. The J segment lost 0 bases and the V segment lost 9 bases, leaving 5 bases of the junction unmatched. CDR1 LNHDA and CDR2 SQIVND come from the germline V gene (reference sequence). The CDR3 region is CASGQGFTTNEKLFF. The CDR3 nucleotides are TGTGCCAGCGGACAGGGGTTCACAACTAATGAAAAACTGTTTTTT.

This sequence joins TRBV4-3 and TRBJ2-3, with D possibly being TRBD1 (5 bases). Trimming removed 5 bases at V and 1 base at J, with 13 bases between. Germline V gene data show CDR1 as LGHNA and CDR2 as YSLEER. The CDR3 has 15 residues. The CDR3 region is CASSSRVGGTDTQYF. The DNA of the CDR3 is TGCGCCAGCAGCAGCAGGGTAGGAGGCACAGATACGCAGTATTTT.

This clone has a single count. The V gene is TRBV3-1 (or the pseudogene TRBV3-2), the J gene TRBJ1-2, with D possibly being TRBD1 (5 bases). CDR3 length: 15 residues. Germline loops: CDR1 LGHDT, CDR2 YNNKEL (reference sequence). V was cut by 4 bases and J by 4 bases, with 16 bases left in between. CDR3 DNA: TGTGCCAGCAGCCCTCAGAGCGGGGGGAGCTATGGCTACACCTTC. Translation gives CASSPQSGGSYGYTF.

This clone was observed once. The sample contains more than one DNA sequence encoding this CDR3. The V call is TRBV7-8, the J call TRBJ2-7, with D uncertain. The CDR3 loop spans 11 amino acids. The V gene's germline CDR1 is SGHVS and CDR2 FQNEAQ. V lost 4 bases and J lost 3, with 4 bases in between. CDR3 sequence (DNA): TGTGCCAGCAGCTCTTACTACGAGCAGTACTTC. Translation gives CASSSYYEQYF.